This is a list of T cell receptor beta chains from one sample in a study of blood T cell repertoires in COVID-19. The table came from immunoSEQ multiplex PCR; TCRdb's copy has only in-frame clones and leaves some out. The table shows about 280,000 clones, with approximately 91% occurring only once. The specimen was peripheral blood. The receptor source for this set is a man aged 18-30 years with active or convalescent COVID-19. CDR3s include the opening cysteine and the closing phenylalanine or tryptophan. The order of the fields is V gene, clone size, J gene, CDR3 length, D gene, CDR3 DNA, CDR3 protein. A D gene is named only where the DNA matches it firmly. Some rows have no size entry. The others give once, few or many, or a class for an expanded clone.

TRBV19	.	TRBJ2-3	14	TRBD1	TGTGCCAGTAGTTTTGGACAGGGCACAGATACGCAGTATTTT	CASSFGQGTDTQYF
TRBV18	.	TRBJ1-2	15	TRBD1	TGTGCCAGCTCACCCCGGGACAGACATAACTATGGCTACACCTTC	CASSPRDRHNYGYTF
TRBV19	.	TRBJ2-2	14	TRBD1	TGTGCCAGTAGTTTCACAGGGGTCTCCGGGGAGCTGTTTTTT	CASSFTGVSGELFF
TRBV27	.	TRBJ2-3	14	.	TGTGCCAGCAGTGAAAGGACAGCCACAGATACGCAGTATTTT	CASSERTATDTQYF
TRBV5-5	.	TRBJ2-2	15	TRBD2	TGTGCCAGCAGCTTTGGGGGGGTGCCCACCGGGGAGCTGTTTTTT	CASSFGGVPTGELFF
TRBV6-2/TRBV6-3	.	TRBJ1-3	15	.	TGTGCCAGCAGTTCTACAGGGAGCTCTGGAAACACCATATATTTT	CASSSTGSSGNTIYF
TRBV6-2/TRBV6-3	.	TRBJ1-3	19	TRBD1	TGTGCCAGCAGCCAAGTACTCATATCAGGGGGCCTTCATGGAAACACCATATATTTT	CASSQVLISGGLHGNTIYF
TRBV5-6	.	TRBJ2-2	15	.	TGTGCCAGCAGCTCTGGGGCACTGAACACCGGGGAGCTGTTTTTT	CASSSGALNTGELFF
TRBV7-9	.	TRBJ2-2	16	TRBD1	TGTGCCAGCAGCCCCCCAGGGGGTTCGGGCACCGGGGAGCTGTTTTTT	CASSPPGGSGTGELFF
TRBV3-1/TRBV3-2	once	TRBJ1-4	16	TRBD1	TGTGCCAGCAGTCACTACTCCGGGACAGGGGTGTCGAAACTGTTTTTT	CASSHYSGTGVSKLFF
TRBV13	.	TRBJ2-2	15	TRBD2	TGTGCCAGCAGCCATCAGCGGGGGGGCTATAGTGAGCTGTTTTTT	CASSHQRGGYSELFF
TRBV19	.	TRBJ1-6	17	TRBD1	TGTGCCAGTAGTAGAAAGGGAGGAGGGGGCTCGGATTCACCCCTCCACTTT	CASSRKGGGGSDSPLHF
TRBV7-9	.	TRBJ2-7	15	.	TGTGCCAGCAGCGCTAACCCCGTCGTCTTCTACGAGCAGTACTTC	CASSANPVVFYEQYF
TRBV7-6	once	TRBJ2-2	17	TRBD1	TGTGCCAGCAGCTTAGGAGGGACAGTGACGTGGGCCGGGGAGCTGTTTTTT	CASSLGGTVTWAGELFF
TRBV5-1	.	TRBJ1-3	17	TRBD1	TGCGCCAGCAGCCAAGTTCCTTGGACAGGGACTGGAAACACCATATATTTT	CASSQVPWTGTGNTIYF
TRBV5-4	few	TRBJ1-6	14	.	TGTGCCAGCCAAGGCCGGGGACTAGACTCACCCCTCCACTTT	CASQGRGLDSPLHF
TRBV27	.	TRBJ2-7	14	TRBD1	TGTGCCAGCAGTTCGTACAGGGGAACCTACGAGCAGTACTTC	CASSSYRGTYEQYF
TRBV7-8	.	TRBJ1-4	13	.	TGTGCCAGCAGGCCTAGGGGGACTGAAAAACTGTTTTTT	CASRPRGTEKLFF
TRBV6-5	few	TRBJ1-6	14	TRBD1	TGTGCCAGCAGTCGACAGGGGCAAGATTCACCCCTCCACTTT	CASSRQGQDSPLHF
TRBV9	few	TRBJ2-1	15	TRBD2	TGTGCCAGCAGCGTAGGGACTAGCGGGTACAATGAGCAGTTCTTC	CASSVGTSGYNEQFF
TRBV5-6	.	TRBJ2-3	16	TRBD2	TGTGCCAGCAGCTTGGCCGGATCTAGCGGAGGCAGTGCGCAGTATTTT	CASSLAGSSGGSAQYF
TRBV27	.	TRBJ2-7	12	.	TGTGCCAGCAGTTTGCAGGGCCACGAGCAGTACTTC	CASSLQGHEQYF
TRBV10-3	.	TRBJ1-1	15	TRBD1	TGTGCCATACGCGGTAGGACGACAGGGGACACTGAAGCTTTCTTT	CAIRGRTTGDTEAFF
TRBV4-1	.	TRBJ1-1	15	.	TGCGCCAGCAGCTGGAACAGGAAGTTGAACACTGAAGCTTTCTTT	CASSWNRKLNTEAFF
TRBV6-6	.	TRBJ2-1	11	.	TGTGCCAGCAGTTACGACTATGAGCAGTTCTTC	CASSYDYEQFF
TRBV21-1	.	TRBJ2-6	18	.	TGTGCCAGCAGCAAAGGATGGACGGGATTCTCTGGGGCCAACGTCCTGACTTTC	CASSKGWTGFSGANVLTF
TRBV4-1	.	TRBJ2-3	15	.	TGCGCCAGCAGCCAAGGACTACCAAGGATGGATACGCAGTATTTT	CASSQGLPRMDTQYF